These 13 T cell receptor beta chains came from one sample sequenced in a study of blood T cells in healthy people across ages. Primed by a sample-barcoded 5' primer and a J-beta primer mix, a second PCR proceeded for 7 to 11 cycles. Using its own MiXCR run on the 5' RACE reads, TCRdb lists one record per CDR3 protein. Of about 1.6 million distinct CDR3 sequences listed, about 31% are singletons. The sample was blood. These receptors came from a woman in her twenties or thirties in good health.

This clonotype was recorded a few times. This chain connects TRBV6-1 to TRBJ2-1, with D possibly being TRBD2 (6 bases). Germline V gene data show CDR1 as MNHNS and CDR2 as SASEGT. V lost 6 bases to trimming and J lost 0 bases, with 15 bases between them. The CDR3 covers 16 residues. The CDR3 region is CASRSGGESSYNEQFF. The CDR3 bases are TGTGCCAGCAGGTCTGGCGGGGAGAGCTCCTACAATGAGCAGTTCTTC.

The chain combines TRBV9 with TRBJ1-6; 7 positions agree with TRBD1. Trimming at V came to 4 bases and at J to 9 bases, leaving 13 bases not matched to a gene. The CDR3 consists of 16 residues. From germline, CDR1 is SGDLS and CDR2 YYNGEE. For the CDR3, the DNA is TGTGCCAGCAGCTCTCATCCGGGGACAGTGGGTTCACCCCTCCACTTT. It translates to CASSSHPGTVGSPLHF.

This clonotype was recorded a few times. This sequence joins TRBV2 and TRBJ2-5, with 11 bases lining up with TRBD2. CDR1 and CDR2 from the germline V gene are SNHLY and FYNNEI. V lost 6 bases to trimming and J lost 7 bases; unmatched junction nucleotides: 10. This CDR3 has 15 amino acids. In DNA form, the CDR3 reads TGTGCCAGCAGGGCGACTAGCGGGGAGACGGGGACCCAGTACTTC. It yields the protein CASRATSGETGTQYF.

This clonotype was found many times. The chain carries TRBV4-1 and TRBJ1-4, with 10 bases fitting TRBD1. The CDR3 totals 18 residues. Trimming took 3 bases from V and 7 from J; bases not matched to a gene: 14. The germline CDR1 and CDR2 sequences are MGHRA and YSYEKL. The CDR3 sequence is CASSHPRGTGEITEKLFF. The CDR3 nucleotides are TGCGCCAGCAGCCACCCACGCGGGACAGGGGAGATTACTGAAAAACTGTTTTTT.

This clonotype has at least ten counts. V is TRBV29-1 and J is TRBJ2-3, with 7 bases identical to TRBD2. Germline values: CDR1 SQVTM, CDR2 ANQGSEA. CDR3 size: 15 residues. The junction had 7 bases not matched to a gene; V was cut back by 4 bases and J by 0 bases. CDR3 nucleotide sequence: TGCAGCGTTGCCTTCCTAGCGGCTAGCACAGATACGCAGTATTTT. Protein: CSVAFLAASTDTQYF.

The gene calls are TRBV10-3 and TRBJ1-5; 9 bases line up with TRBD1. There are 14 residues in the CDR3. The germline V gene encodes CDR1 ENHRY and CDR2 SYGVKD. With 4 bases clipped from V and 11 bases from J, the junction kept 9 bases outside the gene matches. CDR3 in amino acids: CAISGDRGTPSQHF. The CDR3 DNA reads TGTGCCATCAGTGGAGACAGGGGGACCCCCTCCCAGCATTTT.

CDR3 protein: CASSVYTGLSHEQFF. The CDR3 DNA reads TGTGCCAGCAGTGTGTATACAGGTTTGTCGCATGAGCAGTTCTTC. The chain has TRBV2 and TRBJ2-1, with D possibly being TRBD1 (5 bases). The germline V and J ends were trimmed by 4 bases and 8 bases, with 18 bases remaining between them. Germline-derived CDR1 and CDR2 are SNHLY and FYNNEI. This CDR3 region has 15 residues.

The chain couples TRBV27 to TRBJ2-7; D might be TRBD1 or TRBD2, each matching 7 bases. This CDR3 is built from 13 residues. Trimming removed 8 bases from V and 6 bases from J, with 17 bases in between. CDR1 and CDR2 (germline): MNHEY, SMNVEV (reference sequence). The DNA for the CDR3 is TGTGCCAGCTCGACAGGGAGGGGCGGCGAGCAGTACTTC. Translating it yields CASSTGRGGEQYF.

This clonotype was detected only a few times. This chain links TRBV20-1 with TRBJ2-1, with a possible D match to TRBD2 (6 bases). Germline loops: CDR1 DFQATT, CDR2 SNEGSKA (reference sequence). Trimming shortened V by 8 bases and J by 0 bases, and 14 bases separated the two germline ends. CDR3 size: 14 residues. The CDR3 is CSFTGASSYNEQFF. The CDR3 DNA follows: TGCAGTTTTACGGGAGCCAGCTCCTACAATGAGCAGTTCTTC.

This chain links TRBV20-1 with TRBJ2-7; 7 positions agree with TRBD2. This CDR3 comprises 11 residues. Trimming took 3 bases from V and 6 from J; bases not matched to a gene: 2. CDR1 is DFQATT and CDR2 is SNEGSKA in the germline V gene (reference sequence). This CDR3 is CSASGRREQYF. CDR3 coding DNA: TGCAGTGCTAGCGGGAGGCGCGAGCAGTACTTC.

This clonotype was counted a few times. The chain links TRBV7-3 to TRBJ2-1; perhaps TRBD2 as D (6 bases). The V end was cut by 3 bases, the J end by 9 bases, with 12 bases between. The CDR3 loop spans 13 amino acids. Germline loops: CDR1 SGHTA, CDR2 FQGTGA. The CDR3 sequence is CASSFWGVGEQFF. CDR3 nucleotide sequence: TGTGCCAGCAGCTTTTGGGGGGTGGGTGAGCAGTTCTTC. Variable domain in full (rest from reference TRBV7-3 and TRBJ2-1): GAGVSQTPSNKVTEKGKYVELRCDPISGHTALYWYRQSLGQGPEFLIYFQGTGAADDSGLPNDRFFAVRPEGSVSTLKIQRTERGDSAVYLCASSFWGVGEQFFGPGTRLTVL.

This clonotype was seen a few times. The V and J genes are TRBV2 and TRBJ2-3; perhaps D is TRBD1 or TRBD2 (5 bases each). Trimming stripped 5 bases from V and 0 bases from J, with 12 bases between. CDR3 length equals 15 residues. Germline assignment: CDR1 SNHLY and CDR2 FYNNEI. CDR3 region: CASSRGRTSTDTQYF. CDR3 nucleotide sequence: TGTGCCAGCAGTAGGGGACGGACTAGCACAGATACGCAGTATTTT.

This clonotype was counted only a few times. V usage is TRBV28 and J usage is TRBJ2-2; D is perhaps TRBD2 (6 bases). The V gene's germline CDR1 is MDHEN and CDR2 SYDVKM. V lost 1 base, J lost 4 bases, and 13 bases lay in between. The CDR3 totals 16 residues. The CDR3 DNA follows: TGTGCCAGCAGTTTATCGTCCGGGAGTGGCACCGGGGAGCTGTTTTTT. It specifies CASSLSSGSGTGELFF.